The 22 T cell receptor beta chains below come from one sample, sequenced in a study of regulatory and conventional T cells in RAG deficiency. Only in-frame clones appear in the TCRdb table, and some are missing; sequencing was by immunoSEQ multiplex PCR. This table holds 30,000 to 35,000 clones, about 80% found once. The sorted conventional CD4+ T cells were CD25-low and CD127-high, with genomic DNA sequenced. Separately, the same data were catalogued under a study of regulatory T cells. That study reports: The PCR used 52 TRBV and 13 TRBJ primers.

The sequencing input was CD4+ effector T cells sorted from blood. These receptors were taken from a human donor in good health.

This clone appeared a few times. The chain carries TRBV28 and TRBJ1-5; D unresolved. The length of the CDR3 is 13 residues. V lost 5 bases to trimming and J lost 5 bases, with 10 bases between them. CDR1 and CDR2 from the germline V gene are MDHEN and SYDVKM. The chain's CDR3 is CASSSPGDQPQHF. DNA of the CDR3: TGTGCCAGCAGTAGCCCGGGTGATCAGCCCCAGCATTTT.

The chain employs TRBV9 and TRBJ2-3; D possibly corresponds to TRBD1 (5 bases). The CDR3 consists of 14 residues. Trimming shortened V by 0 bases and J by 5 bases, and 10 bases separated the two germline ends. The germline gives CDR1 SGDLS, CDR2 YYNGEE. The CDR3 loop is CASSVEGSLDTQYF. In DNA, the CDR3 is TGTGCCAGCAGCGTAGAGGGGTCTCTAGATACGCAGTATTTT. The full variable domain, in which reference TRBV9 and TRBJ2-3 provide the parts outside the CDR3, is DSGVTQTPKHLITATGQRVTLRCSPRSGDLSVYWYQQSLDQGLQFLIQYYNGEERAKGNILERFSAQQFPDLHSELNLSSLELGDSALYFCASSVEGSLDTQYFGPGTRLTVL.

The gene calls are TRBV9 and TRBJ2-2, with D hard to call. The V gene lost 1 base and the J gene lost 7 bases, with 11 bases spanning the gap. The CDR3 totals 14 residues. The germline CDR1 and CDR2 sequences are SGDLS and YYNGEE. In DNA form, the CDR3 reads TGTGCCAGCAGCGTATTTAGCTCAGGCGGGGAGCTGTTTTTT. Protein: CASSVFSSGGELFF. The full variable domain, rest sourced from reference TRBV9 and TRBJ2-2, is DSGVTQTPKHLITATGQRVTLRCSPRSGDLSVYWYQQSLDQGLQFLIQYYNGEERAKGNILERFSAQQFPDLHSELNLSSLELGDSALYFCASSVFSSGGELFFGEGSRLTVL.

This chain uses TRBV28 with TRBJ1-1; D ambiguous. Trimming shortened V by 6 bases and J by 5 bases, and 13 bases separated the two germline ends. Looked up from germline, CDR1 is MDHEN and CDR2 is SYDVKM. This CDR3 is 13 amino acids long. This CDR3 is CASSPNWRTEAFF. CDR3 coding DNA: TGTGCCAGCAGCCCTAATTGGAGGACTGAAGCTTTCTTT.

This clone has a handful of counts. The rearrangement links TRBV7-8 to TRBJ1-1, with D maybe TRBD1 (6 bases). Germline V gene lookup returns CDR1 SGHVS and CDR2 FQNEAQ. Trimming left V 6 bases short and J 3 bases short, with 11 bases between. The CDR3 has 13 amino acids. The CDR3, as DNA: TGTGCCAGCAGGAACAGGGAGTACACTGAAGCTTTCTTT. Encoded protein: CASRNREYTEAFF.

This clone came up a few times. The chain uses TRBV7-3 and TRBJ1-6, with 8 bases aligning to TRBD1. CDR1 and CDR2 (germline): SGHTA, FQGTGA. The V and J ends lost 5 bases and 6 bases, in that order; junction bases with no gene match: 3. The CDR3 spans 14 residues. CDR3 nucleotides: TGTGCCAGCAGCCCCACAGGGGGTAATTCACCCCTCCACTTT. Amino acids: CASSPTGGNSPLHF.

The V gene is TRBV6-5, the J gene TRBJ1-6; D is uncertain. Germline V gene data show CDR1 as MNHEY and CDR2 as SVGAGI. The V end lost 0 bases, the J end lost 6 bases, and 9 bases lay between the germline ends. This CDR3 spans 15 amino acids. The CDR3 loop reads CASSYSTVGNSPLHF. The CDR3 coding sequence is TGTGCCAGCAGTTACTCGACTGTCGGTAATTCACCCCTCCACTTT.

The CDR3 coding sequence is TGTGCCAGCAGTGGGAACCTAGCGGGGGGGCCCTACAATGAGCAGTTCTTC. Amino acids: CASSGNLAGGPYNEQFF. This chain links TRBV6-1 with TRBJ2-1; 12 bases align to TRBD2. J gave up 2 bases and V 4 bases, and 6 bases lay outside the gene matches. In germline, CDR1 is MNHNS, CDR2 SASEGT. CDR3 size: 17 residues.

This clone was recorded only once. The chain employs TRBV5-1 and TRBJ1-5; D is ambiguous. Germline loops: CDR1 SGHRS, CDR2 YFSETQ. The CDR3 totals 16 residues. Trimming stripped 0 bases from V and 5 bases from J, with 15 bases between. CDR3 residues: CASSLGLGEIHQPQHF. The CDR3 DNA reads as TGCGCCAGCAGCTTGGGGCTCGGCGAAATCCATCAGCCCCAGCATTTT. Using reference TRBV5-1 and TRBJ1-5 for the parts outside the CDR3, the full variable domain is KAGVTQTPRYLIKTRGQQVTLSCSPISGHRSVSWYQQTPGQGLQFLFEYFSETQRNKGNFPGRFSGRQFSNSRSEMNVSTLELGDSALYLCASSLGLGEIHQPQHFGDGTRLSIL.

The V call is TRBV7-2, the J call TRBJ2-3; 9 nucleotides line up with TRBD2. This CDR3 spans 16 amino acids. The V and J ends lost 4 bases and 0 bases, in that order; junction bases with no gene match: 5. Germline loops: CDR1 SGHTA, CDR2 FQGNSA. The CDR3 reads CASSSSGGRSTDTQYF. CDR3 in DNA: TGTGCCAGCAGCTCGAGCGGGGGGCGTAGCACAGATACGCAGTATTTT.

The V call is TRBV2, the J call TRBJ2-1, with D uncertain. V lost 6 bases, J lost 5 bases, and 14 bases lay in between. Germline V gives CDR1 SNHLY, CDR2 FYNNEI. The CDR3 runs to 14 residues. The CDR3 loop is CASSPEAWNNEQFF. In DNA form, the CDR3 reads TGTGCCAGCAGCCCTGAGGCGTGGAACAATGAGCAGTTCTTC.

J is TRBJ2-5 and V is TRBV10-3; perhaps TRBD2 as D (5 bases). V was pared by 4 bases and J by 1 base, with 19 bases between. The CDR3 is 17 residues long. CDR1 ENHRY and CDR2 SYGVKD come from the germline V gene. The DNA of the CDR3 is TGTGCCATCAGTGGAAGGACTTATCAGACAAGCCAAGAGACCCAGTACTTC. It is translated as CAISGRTYQTSQETQYF.

The chain combines TRBV4-2 with TRBJ2-1; TRBD2 matches 8 bases. Trimming removed 0 bases from V and 10 bases from J; junction bases left unmatched: 8. CDR1 is LGHNA, CDR2 YNFKEQ, per germline. This CDR3 spans 15 amino acids. The CDR3 coding sequence is TGTGCCAGCAGCCAAGACTTCGGGGGGGCTTGGGAGCAGTTCTTC. Translation gives CASSQDFGGAWEQFF.

The chain carries TRBV7-2 and TRBJ1-4; D is possibly TRBD1 (5 bases). V was clipped by 3 bases and J by 4 bases, with 9 bases between them. Germline V gene data show CDR1 as SGHTA and CDR2 as FQGNSA. CDR3 size: 14 residues. This CDR3 reads CASSLGLLNEKLFF. The CDR3 region has the DNA TGTGCCAGCAGCTTGGGGCTACTTAATGAAAAACTGTTTTTT.

This rearrangement joins TRBV18 to TRBJ2-7, with D unclear. V lost 3 bases and J 0 bases, leaving 3 bases between the germline ends. The CDR3 is 12 amino acids. Germline V gene sequence: CDR1 KGHSH, CDR2 LQKENI. For the CDR3, the DNA is TGTGCCAGCTCACCGGACTCCTACGAGCAGTACTTC. Its translation: CASSPDSYEQYF.

The V gene is TRBV18, the J gene TRBJ2-5, with D unclear. Germline-derived CDR1 and CDR2 are KGHSH and LQKENI. This CDR3 is 12 amino acids long. V was trimmed by 4 bases and J by 7 bases, leaving 10 bases between them. In nucleotides, the CDR3 is TGTGCCAGCTCACGCGACCGGGCGACCCAGTACTTC. It is translated as CASSRDRATQYF.

This chain links TRBV6-5 with TRBJ1-2; D not resolved. This CDR3 has 15 amino acids. Germline V gene data show CDR1 as MNHEY and CDR2 as SVGAGI. Trimming pared 0 bases from V and 8 bases from J, leaving 16 bases between. The chain's CDR3 is CASSYSMSGLGGYTF. CDR3 sequence (DNA): TGTGCCAGCAGTTACTCGATGTCCGGGCTCGGGGGCTACACCTTC.

This sequence joins TRBV19 and TRBJ1-2, with a tentative D call TRBD1 (5 bases). The CDR3 consists of 13 residues. CDR1 is LNHDA and CDR2 is SQIVND in the germline V gene (reference sequence). The V and J ends lost 10 bases and 2 bases respectively, with 14 bases between them. Written as DNA, the CDR3 is TGTGCCACCTGGTCCCAGGGAAACTATGGCTACACCTTC. The encoded protein is CATWSQGNYGYTF.

The chain couples TRBV11-2 to TRBJ2-6; possible D gene TRBD1, 6 bases. With 5 bases removed from V and 4 bases from J, the gap between germline ends came to 12 bases. CDR1 and CDR2 (germline): SGHAT, FQNNGV. The CDR3 runs to 15 residues. The CDR3 region is CASSTQGSGANVLTF. The DNA of the CDR3 is TGTGCCAGCAGCACACAGGGTTCCGGGGCCAACGTCCTGACTTTC.

This clone was counted only a few times. The chain uses TRBV9 and TRBJ2-7; TRBD2 aligns across 13 bases. The length of the CDR3 is 17 residues. V gave up 4 bases and J gave up 0 bases; unmatched junction bases: 7. In germline, CDR1 is SGDLS, CDR2 YYNGEE. The CDR3 DNA reads TGTGCCAGCAGCCAAAAAGGGACTAGCGGGGTCTCCTACGAGCAGTACTTC. This translates into CASSQKGTSGVSYEQYF. The full variable domain, its missing parts supplied by reference TRBV9 and TRBJ2-7, is DSGVTQTPKHLITATGQRVTLRCSPRSGDLSVYWYQQSLDQGLQFLIQYYNGEERAKGNILERFSAQQFPDLHSELNLSSLELGDSALYFCASSQKGTSGVSYEQYFGPGTRLTVT.

Here the CDR3 DNA reads TGTGCCAGCAGTTTTTGGGGGGGCGGGTCAGATACGCAGTATTTT. Encoded protein: CASSFWGGGSDTQYF. The chain is built from TRBV28 and TRBJ2-3; D might be TRBD2 (7 bases). This CDR3 comprises 15 residues. Germline CDR1 reads MDHEN; CDR2 reads SYDVKM. V lost 3 bases, J lost 4 bases, and 14 bases lay in between.

The V gene is TRBV5-6, the J gene TRBJ2-3, with D possibly being TRBD1 (6 bases). From germline, CDR1 is SGHDT and CDR2 YYEEEE. The CDR3 runs 13 residues. V gave up 2 bases and J gave up 5 bases, with 9 bases separating them. This chain's CDR3 is CASSFGTLDTQYF. Written as DNA, the CDR3 is TGTGCCAGCAGCTTTGGGACACTAGATACGCAGTATTTT.